This T cell receptor (beta chain) was sequenced for a study of T cells after yellow fever vaccination. Study-wide points: Most primary-vaccination clones reappeared after the booster (about 97% CD4, more than 70% CD8).

Losses at the gene ends were 0 bases for V and 3 bases for J; bases not matched to a gene: 4. The germline V gene encodes CDR1 SGHAT and CDR2 FQNNGV. The CDR3 loop spans 17 amino acids. For TCR, cDNA came from 5'RACE template switching, which added a universal primer site and UMIs. TCRdb used MiXCR to reprocess the 5' RACE reads, holding one entry per CDR3 protein. Among under 600,000 distinct CDR3 sequences listed, around an eighth were seen once. Concerning this clonotype: Antigen unknown.

Sequenced material: PBMCs, taken on the day of the yellow fever booster vaccination. This receptor was identified in a man aged 25-45 years who received the YFV17D yellow fever vaccine. This rearrangement joins TRBV11-2 to TRBJ2-7; 14 bases fit TRBD2. The DNA of the CDR3 is TGTGCCAGCAGCTTAGATCTGGGGACTAGCGGGGGCTACGAGCAGTACTTC. It specifies CASSLDLGTSGGYEQYF.